The present T cell receptor beta chain was sequenced within a study of blood T cell repertoires in COVID-19. Study at large: Samples of COVID-19 (acute and convalescent) were obtained from the United States, Italy and Spain. T cells, B-cell-depleted T cells, or PBMCs supplied cDNA or gDNA.

Recruited during active infection, patients (from Seattle) were subsequently followed longitudinally. CDR1 and CDR2 from the germline V gene are KGHSH and LQKENI. Trimming took 8 bases from V and 10 from J; bases not matched to a gene: 10. This CDR3 contains 14 residues. How the authors handled the data: Counts of nucleated cells, estimated from reference gene primer amplification, were obtained. Using immunoSEQ multiplex PCR, the repertoire was profiled, and TCRdb retains in-frame clones only, with some absent. The V and J calls and the clone size are those of that table, but D and trimming were determined from the DNA. The sample has around 60,000 clones; just under 75% are singletons.

The TCR sequence derives from a woman aged 70-85 years with COVID-19, enrolled during active disease. Sequenced material: peripheral blood. The rearrangement uses TRBV18 and TRBJ2-1, with TRBD1 matching 11 bases. CDR3 amino acids: CASLGQGASEEQFF. The DNA of the CDR3 is TGTGCCAGCCTAGGACAGGGGGCCTCGGAAGAGCAGTTCTTC.